This T cell receptor (beta chain) emerged from a study of T cells in localized non-small cell lung cancer. General observations from the study: Multi-region tumor sequencing was not done, so intratumor heterogeneity could not be excluded. Higher T cell density in the blood was associated with longer overall survival, whereas higher adjacent-lung clonality associated with shorter survival. Uninvolved adjacent lung showed higher T cell clonality than tumor. Appearing in adjacent lung were a median about 50 of the top 100 tumor clones.

As for this clone: The antigen remains undetermined.

The table came from immunoSEQ multiplex PCR; TCRdb's copy has only in-frame clones and leaves some out. The sample has 70,000 to 95,000 clones, approximately 91% seen once. V dropped 5 bases and J dropped 7 bases, with 12 bases sitting between them. The CDR3 is made up of 13 amino acids. Germline assignment: CDR1 MNHEY and CDR2 SMNVEV (reference sequence). The source of this sequence is a woman aged 35-75 years with stage II squamous cell lung carcinoma. This specimen was PBMCs, taken before any cancer treatment. The chain combines TRBV27 with TRBJ2-1, with D unclear. CDR3: CASSRNVINEQFF. The CDR3 DNA sequence: TGTGCCAGCAGTAGGAATGTTATTAATGAGCAGTTCTTC.